This T cell receptor (beta chain) is from a study of T cell responses to AZD1222 COVID-19 vaccine. TCRdb's copy holds only in-frame clones and misses some; the assay was immunoSEQ multiplex PCR. Here the sample spans nearly 200,000 clones, about 93% being singletons. The germline V gene encodes CDR1 SGHTA and CDR2 FQGNSA. The CDR3 contains 15 residues. V lost 1 base to trimming and J lost 0 bases, with 7 bases between them. This clonotype was obtained from an adult who received the AZD1222 COVID-19 vaccine. This sequence joins TRBV7-2 and TRBJ1-5, with D unresolved. The specimen comprised peripheral blood, sampled 28 days after the second AZD1222 dose. The CDR3 is CASSLGVYSNQPQHF. CDR3 DNA sequence: TGTGCCAGCAGCTTAGGAGTGTATAGCAATCAGCCCCAGCATTTT.